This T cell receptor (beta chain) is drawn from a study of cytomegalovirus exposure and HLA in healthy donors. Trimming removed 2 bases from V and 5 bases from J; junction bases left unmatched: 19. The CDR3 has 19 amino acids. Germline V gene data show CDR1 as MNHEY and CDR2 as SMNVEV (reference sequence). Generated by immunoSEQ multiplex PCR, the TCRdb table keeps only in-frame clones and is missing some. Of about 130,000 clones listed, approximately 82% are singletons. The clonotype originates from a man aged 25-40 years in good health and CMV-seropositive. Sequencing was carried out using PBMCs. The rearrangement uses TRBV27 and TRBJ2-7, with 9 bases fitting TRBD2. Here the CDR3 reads CASSLRQGSNSGRTHEQYF. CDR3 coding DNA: TGTGCCAGCAGTTTACGGCAGGGGTCGAATAGCGGGAGAACCCACGAGCAGTACTTC.